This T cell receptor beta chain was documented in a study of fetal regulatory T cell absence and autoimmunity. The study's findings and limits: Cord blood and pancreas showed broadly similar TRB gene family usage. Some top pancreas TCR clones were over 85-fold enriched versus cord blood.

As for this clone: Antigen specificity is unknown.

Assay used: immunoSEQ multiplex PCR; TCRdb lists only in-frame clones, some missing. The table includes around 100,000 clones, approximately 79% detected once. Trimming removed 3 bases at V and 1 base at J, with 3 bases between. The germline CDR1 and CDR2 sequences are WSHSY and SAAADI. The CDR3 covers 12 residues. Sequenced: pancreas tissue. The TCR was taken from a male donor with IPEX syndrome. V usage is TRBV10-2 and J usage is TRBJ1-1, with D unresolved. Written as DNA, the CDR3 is TGCGCCAGCAGTGACAGGAACACTGAAGCTTTCTTT. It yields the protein CASSDRNTEAFF.